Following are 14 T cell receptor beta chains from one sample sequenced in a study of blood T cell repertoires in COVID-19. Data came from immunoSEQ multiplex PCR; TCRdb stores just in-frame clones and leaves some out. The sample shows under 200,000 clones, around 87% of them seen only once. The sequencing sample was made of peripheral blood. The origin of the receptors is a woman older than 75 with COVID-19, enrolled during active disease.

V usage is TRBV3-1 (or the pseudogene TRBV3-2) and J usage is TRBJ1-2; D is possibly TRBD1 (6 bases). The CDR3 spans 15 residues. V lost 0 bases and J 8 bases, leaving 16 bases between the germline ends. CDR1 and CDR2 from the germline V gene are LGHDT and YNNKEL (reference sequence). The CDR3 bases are TGTGCCAGCAGCCAAGATCCACAGGGTGGTTACGGCTACACCTTC. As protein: CASSQDPQGGYGYTF.

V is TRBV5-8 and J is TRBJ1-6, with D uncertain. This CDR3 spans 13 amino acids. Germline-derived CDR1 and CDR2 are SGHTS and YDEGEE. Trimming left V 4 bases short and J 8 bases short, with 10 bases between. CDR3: CASSLRPYSPLHF. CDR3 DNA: TGTGCCAGCAGCCTACGCCCATATTCACCCCTCCACTTT.

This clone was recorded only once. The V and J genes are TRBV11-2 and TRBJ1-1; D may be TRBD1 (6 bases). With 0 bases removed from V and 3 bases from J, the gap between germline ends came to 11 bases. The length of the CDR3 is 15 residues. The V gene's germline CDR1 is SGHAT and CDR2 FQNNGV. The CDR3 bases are TGTGCCAGCAGCTTAGATCCAGGGGTCTACACTGAAGCTTTCTTT. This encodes CASSLDPGVYTEAFF. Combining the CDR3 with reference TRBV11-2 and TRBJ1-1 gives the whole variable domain EAGVAQSPRYKIIEKRQSVAFWCNPISGHATLYWYQQILGQGPKLLIQFQNNGVVDDSQLPKDRFSAERLKGVDSTLKIQPAKLEDSAVYLCASSLDPGVYTEAFFGQGTRLTVV.

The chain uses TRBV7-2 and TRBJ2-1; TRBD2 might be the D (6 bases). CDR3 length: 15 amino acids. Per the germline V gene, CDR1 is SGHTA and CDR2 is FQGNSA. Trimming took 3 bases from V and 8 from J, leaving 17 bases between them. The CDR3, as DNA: TGTGCCAGCAGCTTTTATGCGGGGTCACCGGATGAGCAGTTCTTC. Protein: CASSFYAGSPDEQFF.

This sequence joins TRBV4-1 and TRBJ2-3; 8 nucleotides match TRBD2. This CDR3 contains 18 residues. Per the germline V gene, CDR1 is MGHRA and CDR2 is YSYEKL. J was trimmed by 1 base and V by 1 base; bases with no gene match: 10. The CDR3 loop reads CASSQVENVREGTDTQYF. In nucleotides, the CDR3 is TGCGCCAGCAGCCAAGTTGAAAATGTGCGGGAGGGCACAGATACGCAGTATTTT.

The CDR3: CATSRDLFSGKPQHF. CDR3 sequence (DNA): TGTGCCACCAGCAGAGATTTGTTTTCGGGGAAGCCCCAGCATTTT. J is TRBJ1-5 and V is TRBV15; D not certain. Trimming removed 0 bases from V and 8 bases from J, with 14 bases in between. CDR1 and CDR2 (germline): LNHNV, YYDKDF (reference sequence). The CDR3 is 15 residues long. The whole variable domain, filled in from reference TRBV15 and TRBJ1-5, reads DAMVIQNPRYQVTQFGKPVTLSCSQTLNHNVMYWYQQKSSQAPKLLFHYYDKDFNNEADTPDNFQSRRPNTSFCFLDIRSPGLGDTAMYLCATSRDLFSGKPQHFGDGTRLSIL.

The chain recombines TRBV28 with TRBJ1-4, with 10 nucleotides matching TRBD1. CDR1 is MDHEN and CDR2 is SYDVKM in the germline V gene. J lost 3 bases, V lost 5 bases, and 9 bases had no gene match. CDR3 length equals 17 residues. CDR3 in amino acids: CASSPLGTGVPNEKLFF. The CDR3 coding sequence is TGTGCCAGCAGTCCCCTTGGGACAGGGGTACCTAATGAAAAACTGTTTTTT. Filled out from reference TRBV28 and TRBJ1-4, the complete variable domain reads DVKVTQSSRYLVKRTGEKVFLECVQDMDHENMFWYRQDPGLGLRLIYFSYDVKMKEKGDIPEGYSVSREKKERFSLILESASTNQTSMYLCASSPLGTGVPNEKLFFGSGTQLSVL.

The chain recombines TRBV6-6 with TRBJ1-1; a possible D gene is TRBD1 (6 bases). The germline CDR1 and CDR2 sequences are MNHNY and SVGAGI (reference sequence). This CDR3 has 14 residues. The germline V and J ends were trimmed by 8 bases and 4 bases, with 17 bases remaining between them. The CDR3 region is CASQGNRESTEAFF. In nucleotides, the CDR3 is TGTGCCAGCCAGGGGAATAGGGAGAGCACTGAAGCTTTCTTT.

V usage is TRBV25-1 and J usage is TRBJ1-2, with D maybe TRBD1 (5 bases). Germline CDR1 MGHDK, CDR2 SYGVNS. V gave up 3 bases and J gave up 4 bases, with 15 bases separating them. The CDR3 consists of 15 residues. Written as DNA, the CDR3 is TGTGCCAGCAGTGAGGCTAAAGGGGCCATCTATGGCTACACCTTC. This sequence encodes CASSEAKGAIYGYTF.

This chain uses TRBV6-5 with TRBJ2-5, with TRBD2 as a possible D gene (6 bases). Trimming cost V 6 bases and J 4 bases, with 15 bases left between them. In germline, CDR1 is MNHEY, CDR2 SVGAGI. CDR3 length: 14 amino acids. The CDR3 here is CASRAGTVVETQYF. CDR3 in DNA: TGTGCCAGCAGAGCCGGGACTGTAGTAGAGACCCAGTACTTC.

The CDR3, as DNA: TGTGCCAGCTCACTGACGGACAGCTTAAATCAGCCCCAGCATTTT. Its translation: CASSLTDSLNQPQHF. V and J are TRBV18 and TRBJ1-5, with a weak D call TRBD1 (6 bases). With 4 bases removed from V and 4 bases from J, the gap between germline ends came to 14 bases. CDR3 length: 15 residues. Per the germline V gene, CDR1 is KGHSH and CDR2 is LQKENI.

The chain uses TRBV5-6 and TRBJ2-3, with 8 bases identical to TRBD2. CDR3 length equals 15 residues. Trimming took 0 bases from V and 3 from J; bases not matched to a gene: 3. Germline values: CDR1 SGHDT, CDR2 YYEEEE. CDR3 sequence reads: CASSLAGRETDTQYF. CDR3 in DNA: TGTGCCAGCAGCTTGGCCGGGAGGGAGACAGATACGCAGTATTTT.

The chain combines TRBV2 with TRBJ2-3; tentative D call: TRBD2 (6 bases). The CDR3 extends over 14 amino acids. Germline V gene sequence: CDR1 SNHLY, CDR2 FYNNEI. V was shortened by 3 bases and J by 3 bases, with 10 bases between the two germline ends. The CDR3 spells CASSEFLATDTQYF. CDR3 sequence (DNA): TGTGCCAGCAGTGAGTTTCTAGCGACAGATACGCAGTATTTT.

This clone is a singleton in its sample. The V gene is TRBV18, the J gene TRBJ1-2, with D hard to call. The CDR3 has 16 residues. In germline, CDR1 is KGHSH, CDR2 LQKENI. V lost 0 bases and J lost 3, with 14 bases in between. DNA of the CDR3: TGTGCCAGCTCACCACCCGGGGTAGGTGGTGACTATGGCTACACCTTC. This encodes CASSPPGVGGDYGYTF.